This TCR beta chain was found in a study of blood T cell repertoires in COVID-19. Turning to the study itself: There were acute and convalescent COVID-19 samples, and they came from the United States, Italy and Spain. PBMCs, B-cell-depleted T cells, or T cells provided the cDNA or gDNA that made up the material.

The protocol was immunoSEQ multiplex PCR, while the TCRdb copy is restricted to in-frame clones and leaves out a portion. The sample lists about 480,000 clones, approximately 92% occurring once. The Seattle site enrolled patients during active infection and followed them longitudinally. CDR1 and CDR2 (germline): LNHDA, SQIVND (reference sequence). The CDR3 has 13 amino acids. V gave up 0 bases and J gave up 5 bases, with 5 bases separating them. This sequence was found in a man younger than 30 with COVID-19, enrolled during active disease. The source material was peripheral blood. The genes are TRBV19 and TRBJ1-5; no firm D call. CDR3 in amino acids: CASSIDEDQPQHF. The CDR3 DNA sequence: TGTGCCAGTAGTATAGATGAGGATCAGCCCCAGCATTTT.